A single TCR beta chain is shown here with its context. The sample is drawn from a study of blood T cells in healthy people across ages. Through a sample-barcoded 5' primer and a J-beta primer mix, a second PCR was run for roughly 6 to 11 cycles. TCRdb called the 5' RACE reads again in MiXCR, with one record for every CDR3 protein. In the table there are roughly 1.9 million distinct CDR3 sequences, about 39% of which are singletons. The source material was blood. The TCR was taken from a human donor in good health.

The chain's CDR3 is CSVGQEGGYTF. The CDR3 nucleotides read TGCAGCGTTGGACAGGAGGGTGGCTACACCTTC. The V gene is TRBV29-1, the J gene TRBJ1-2; possible D gene TRBD1, 6 bases. Germline CDR1 and CDR2: SQVTM and ANQGSEA. Between the trimmed V and J ends, which lost 4 bases and 7 bases, there was a span of 10 bases. This CDR3 contains 11 residues.